Sequencing of this T cell receptor beta chain was carried out in a study of T-cell reconstitution after alpha-beta-depleted transplantation in children. Study observations and caveats: Newly made T cells mostly supplied T-cell counts and diversity one year after transplant. Recipient T cells and thymic progenitors that survived gave rise to the high TCRbeta diversity observed at day 60 in some patients. Several hundred rapidly expanded clones from non-depleted graft cells reportedly supplied alpha-beta T cells about two months post-transplant.

Germline V gene sequence: CDR1 DFQATT, CDR2 SNEGSKA (reference sequence). Trimming shortened V by 0 bases and J by 8 bases, and 13 bases separated the two germline ends. The CDR3 consists of 13 residues. Unique molecular identifiers featured in how the TCRbeta library was prepared. MiXCR, applied by TCRdb to the PCR reads, yields one record per CDR3 protein. Of 330,000 or so distinct CDR3 sequences in the sample, roughly a tenth were seen once. This clonotype was seen only a few times. The antigen is undetermined. The V call is TRBV20-1, the J call TRBJ1-2; D remains unclear. The sample consisted of PBMCs, taken before TCRalphabeta/CD19-depleted stem cell transplant. The receptor's source is a boy under three years old with acute myeloid leukemia, due to receive a stem cell transplant. In DNA form, the CDR3 reads TGCAGTGCTAGAGAAAGTAGGACCGGCGGCTACACCTTC. Translated: CSARESRTGGYTF.